These 21 T cell receptor beta chains share one sample of origin, sequenced in a study of radiation and T cells in renal cell carcinoma. Specified time point: blood 2 weeks post-SBRT. Documented treatment: 15 Gy SBRT to primary tumor, nephrectomy 4 weeks later. Sequencing was performed with immunoSEQ multiplex PCR; in TCRdb, only in-frame clones are kept and a portion is missing. The data contain some 120,000 clones, approximately 90% of them singletons. Here the sequenced sample was blood, taken from a patient whose treatment included radiotherapy and nephrectomy. These receptors were taken from a woman aged 70 to 79 with renal cell carcinoma.

The chain employs TRBV27 and TRBJ2-7; TRBD1 might be the D (5 bases). The CDR3 has 14 residues. CDR1 and CDR2 from the germline V gene are MNHEY and SMNVEV (reference sequence). V lost 1 base to trimming and J lost 2 bases, with 9 bases between them. The CDR3 DNA sequence: TGTGCCAGCAGTTTATGGGGCGGAACCTACGAGCAGTACTTC. It encodes CASSLWGGTYEQYF.

This sequence joins TRBV7-2 and TRBJ1-1; D call uncertain. CDR1 is SGHTA and CDR2 is FQGNSA in the germline V gene. V gave up 2 bases and J gave up 6 bases, with 13 bases separating them. The CDR3 covers 14 residues. The CDR3 DNA is TGTGCCAGCAGCTTAAAGACCAGAGACGCTGAAGCTTTCTTT. Its protein is CASSLKTRDAEAFF.

The V call is TRBV7-3, the J call TRBJ1-1; 7 nucleotides align to TRBD1. This CDR3 is built from 13 residues. V shed 2 bases, J shed 11 bases, and the junction held 8 bases outside the gene matches. The germline CDR1 and CDR2 sequences are SGHTA and FQGTGA. The CDR3 here is CASSLSDRPAAFF. The CDR3 DNA sequence: TGTGCCAGCAGCTTATCGGACAGGCCGGCGGCTTTCTTT.

The chain has TRBV9 and TRBJ2-6, with D perhaps TRBD1 or TRBD2 (5 bases each). V was clipped by 3 bases and J by 0 bases, with 16 bases between them. Germline loops: CDR1 SGDLS, CDR2 YYNGEE. CDR3 size: 18 residues. The CDR3 protein is CASSATFRDGSGANVLTF. CDR3 nucleotide sequence: TGTGCCAGCAGCGCGACCTTCAGGGACGGCTCTGGGGCCAACGTCCTGACTTTC.

The chain recombines TRBV6-5 with TRBJ1-3; no clear D gene. The CDR3 contains 15 residues. V was pared by 0 bases and J by 0 bases, with 6 bases between. Germline V gene sequence: CDR1 MNHEY, CDR2 SVGAGI. This CDR3 reads CASSYSIASGNTIYF. The CDR3, as DNA: TGTGCCAGCAGTTACTCGATCGCCTCTGGAAACACCATATATTTT.

This clone occurred a few times. The V and J genes are TRBV11-2 and TRBJ2-3; D remains ambiguous. The germline gives CDR1 SGHAT, CDR2 FQNNGV. The CDR3 is 15 residues long. V was clipped by 0 bases and J by 3 bases, with 10 bases between them. The CDR3: CASSLEWDSTDTQYF. DNA of the CDR3: TGTGCCAGCAGCTTAGAATGGGATAGTACAGATACGCAGTATTTT.

This chain links TRBV30 with TRBJ1-2, with 8 bases matching TRBD1. CDR1 is GTSNPN and CDR2 is SVGIG in the germline V gene (reference sequence). J was trimmed by 5 bases and V by 8 bases; bases with no gene match: 4. The CDR3 is made up of 11 amino acids. The CDR3 DNA reads as TGTGCCAATGACAGGGGATATGGCTACACCTTC. Translating gives CANDRGYGYTF.

This sequence joins TRBV27 and TRBJ2-7; 9 bases align to TRBD1. CDR3 size: 16 residues. Germline loops: CDR1 MNHEY, CDR2 SMNVEV (reference sequence). Trimming took 5 bases from V and 3 from J; bases not matched to a gene: 11. The CDR3 sequence is CASSPRTGVLIYEQYF. Written as DNA, the CDR3 is TGTGCCAGCAGTCCCCGGACAGGGGTCCTGATCTACGAGCAGTACTTC.

The gene calls are TRBV19 and TRBJ2-7; unclear D gene. The CDR3 runs 13 residues. V shed 2 bases and J shed 3 bases, with 8 bases lying between them. Germline V gene data show CDR1 as LNHDA and CDR2 as SQIVND (reference sequence). CDR3 nucleotide sequence: TGTGCCAGTAGTATAAAAACTAACTACGAGCAGTACTTC. Protein sequence: CASSIKTNYEQYF.

This chain connects TRBV5-6 to TRBJ1-3, with 7 nucleotides matching TRBD1. This CDR3 is 15 amino acids long. V lost 4 bases and J lost 4; bases outside the gene matches: 8. The germline gives CDR1 SGHDT, CDR2 YYEEEE. The CDR3 DNA reads TGTGCCAGCAGCGGGACAGCGTCTACCGGAAACACCATATATTTT. Protein: CASSGTASTGNTIYF.

The chain's CDR3 is CASSEAASGGDNEQFF. The CDR3 DNA follows: TGTGCCAGCAGTGAAGCGGCTAGCGGGGGGGATAATGAGCAGTTCTTC. The gene calls are TRBV6-1 and TRBJ2-1, with 12 bases that match TRBD2. This CDR3 comprises 16 residues. The germline CDR1 and CDR2 sequences are MNHNS and SASEGT. V trimming: 0 bases; J trimming: 7 bases; junction bases outside the gene matches: 4.

V usage is TRBV7-2 and J usage is TRBJ1-1; D gene ambiguous. The V gene's germline CDR1 is SGHTA and CDR2 FQGNSA. The CDR3 covers 15 residues. The ends were cut back, 3 bases at V and 5 bases at J, with 16 bases in the middle. CDR3 DNA: TGTGCCAGCAGCTTTAGCAACTTAGGAGTGACTGAAGCTTTCTTT. It is translated as CASSFSNLGVTEAFF.

The V gene is TRBV19, the J gene TRBJ1-6; D is undetermined. CDR3 length equals 13 residues. V was clipped by 6 bases and J by 10 bases, with 13 bases between them. CDR1 and CDR2 from the germline V gene are LNHDA and SQIVND (reference sequence). The CDR3 nucleotides read TGTGCCAGTAGCGAACAGAACGGATCACCCCTCCACTTT. This translates into CASSEQNGSPLHF.

J is TRBJ2-7 and V is TRBV5-1; no firm D call. V lost 0 bases and J lost 3, with 10 bases in between. Per the germline V gene, CDR1 is SGHRS and CDR2 is YFSETQ. The CDR3 is made up of 14 amino acids. CDR3 DNA: TGCGCCAGCAGCTTGGGTTTGGGGAACTACGAGCAGTACTTC. Amino acids: CASSLGLGNYEQYF. The whole variable domain, filled in from reference TRBV5-1 and TRBJ2-7, reads KAGVTQTPRYLIKTRGQQVTLSCSPISGHRSVSWYQQTPGQGLQFLFEYFSETQRNKGNFPGRFSGRQFSNSRSEMNVSTLELGDSALYLCASSLGLGNYEQYFGPGTRLTVT.

The chain is built from TRBV28 and TRBJ2-7, with D possibly being TRBD2 (7 bases). The V end was cut by 5 bases, the J end by 0 bases, with 14 bases between. CDR3 length equals 15 residues. In germline, CDR1 is MDHEN, CDR2 SYDVKM. The CDR3 DNA is TGTGCCAGCAGTCTGAGGGGGGGCTACTCCTACGAGCAGTACTTC. This encodes CASSLRGGYSYEQYF.

V gene TRBV11-3 combines with J gene TRBJ2-7; the match to TRBD1 covers 7 bases. CDR3 length equals 16 residues. Germline V lookup: CDR1 SGHNT, CDR2 YENEEA. After removal of 5 bases from V and 2 bases from J, the junction contained 12 bases not matched to a gene. In DNA form, the CDR3 reads TGTGCCAGCAGCCCTGACGGACAGGCCGTACCCTACGAGCAGTACTTC. This codes for CASSPDGQAVPYEQYF.

V usage is TRBV7-6 and J usage is TRBJ2-7; no definite D call. The V and J ends lost 5 bases and 3 bases respectively, with 11 bases between them. The CDR3 is made up of 13 amino acids. The V gene's germline CDR1 is SGHVS and CDR2 FNYEAQ. The CDR3 loop reads CASSLTENYEQYF. CDR3 bases: TGTGCCAGCAGCCTGACGGAAAACTACGAGCAGTACTTC. Filled out from reference TRBV7-6 and TRBJ2-7, the complete variable domain reads GAGVSQSPRYKVTKRGQDVALRCDPISGHVSLYWYRQALGQGPEFLTYFNYEAQQDKSGLPNDRFSAERPEGSISTLTIQRTEQRDSAMYRCASSLTENYEQYFGPGTRLTVT.

V and J are TRBV12-2 and TRBJ2-3; the table names TRBD2, a call not compared with the DNA. TRBV12-2 is a listed pseudogene. The CDR3 runs 15 residues. The CDR3 is CASRLGPGSGDTQYF. The DNA of the CDR3 is TGTGCAAGTCGCTTAGGTCCTGGTAGCGGGGATACGCAGTATTTT.

This clone was recorded once. The CDR3 region is CASSVVLTVPFF. The CDR3 DNA sequence: TGTGCCAGCAGTGTGGTGCTCACGGTCCCTTTCTTT. The chain employs TRBV2 and TRBJ1-1; no reliable D call. Trimming pared 4 bases from V and 12 bases from J, leaving 15 bases between. The CDR3 length is 12 residues. Germline V gene sequence: CDR1 SNHLY, CDR2 FYNNEI.

This clone appeared once. Distinct nucleotide sequences in the sample also encode this CDR3. This rearrangement joins TRBV30 to TRBJ2-3, with D possibly matching TRBD1 (5 bases). V was shortened by 8 bases and J by 4 bases, with 13 bases between the two germline ends. CDR1 and CDR2 (germline): GTSNPN, SVGIG (reference sequence). The CDR3 consists of 12 residues. The CDR3 loop reads CAHGGAADTQYF. CDR3 in DNA: TGTGCCCATGGTGGGGCCGCAGATACGCAGTATTTT.

This chain links TRBV2 with TRBJ1-2; TRBD1 might be the D (5 bases). Germline V gene lookup returns CDR1 SNHLY and CDR2 FYNNEI. The CDR3 spans 14 residues. Trimming removed 0 bases from V and 4 bases from J, with 9 bases in between. The CDR3 DNA reads as TGTGCCAGCAGTGAAGCTGGGGGAAGCTATGGCTACACCTTC. It is translated as CASSEAGGSYGYTF.